A single sample gave rise to the 13 T cell receptor beta chains below, sequenced in a study of cytomegalovirus exposure and HLA in healthy donors. The PCR had 60 Vbeta and 13 Jbeta primers. The data were produced by immunoSEQ multiplex PCR, yet TCRdb's version contains in-frame clones alone and is incomplete. The data show 120,000 or so clones, with about 80% seen just once and 9% to 9.5% held by the top ten. The sample consisted of PBMCs. Receptors originate from a woman aged 50 to 65 in good health and CMV-seropositive.

The J gene is TRBJ1-2, the V gene TRBV30, with a tentative D call TRBD1 (5 bases). Trimming took 3 bases from V and 7 from J, leaving 12 bases between them. This CDR3 region has 12 residues. Germline values: CDR1 GTSNPN, CDR2 SVGIG (reference sequence). Written as DNA, the CDR3 is TGTGCCTGGAGGAGTCCAGGGTTTGGCTACACCTTC. Its translation: CAWRSPGFGYTF.

This chain uses TRBV6-4 with TRBJ1-6; D is ambiguous. The V gene's germline CDR1 is MRHNA and CDR2 SNTAGT. V lost 3 bases to trimming and J lost 0 bases, with 9 bases between them. The CDR3 has 16 amino acids. The CDR3 DNA is TGTGCCAGCAGTGAGCAGGCAAGCTCCTATAATTCACCCCTCCACTTT. This sequence encodes CASSEQASSYNSPLHF.

The chain uses TRBV18 and TRBJ1-5; D not resolved. The length of the CDR3 is 15 residues. The V end was cut by 6 bases, the J end by 4 bases, with 16 bases between. CDR1 is KGHSH and CDR2 is LQKENI in the germline V gene. In nucleotides, the CDR3 is TGTGCCAGCTCTCCGGCGGAGGTCAAGAATCAGCCCCAGCATTTT. Encoded protein: CASSPAEVKNQPQHF.

The gene calls are TRBV5-1 and TRBJ2-4; 7 bases match TRBD1. Trimming removed 3 bases from V and 4 bases from J; junction bases left unmatched: 7. Germline CDR1 is SGHRS and CDR2 is YFSETQ. The CDR3 runs 15 residues. Here the CDR3 reads CASSSPTGPKNIQYF. The CDR3 nucleotides are TGCGCCAGCAGCTCCCCGACAGGGCCTAAAAACATTCAGTACTTC.

This clone has just one count. V gene TRBV7-2 combines with J gene TRBJ1-6; D is perhaps TRBD1 (5 bases). CDR3 length: 14 residues. Germline V gene lookup returns CDR1 SGHTA and CDR2 FQGNSA. V was shortened by 6 bases and J by 10 bases, with 16 bases between the two germline ends. CDR3 nucleotide sequence: TGTGCCAGCAGTCGGACACTCGAAGGCTCACCCCTCCACTTT. Translated, it gives CASSRTLEGSPLHF. The full variable domain, completed using reference TRBV7-2 and TRBJ1-6, is GAGVSQSPSNKVTEKGKDVELRCDPISGHTALYWYRQSLGQGLEFLIYFQGNSAPDKSGLPSDRFSAERTGGSVSTLTIQRTQQEDSAVYLCASSRTLEGSPLHFGNGTRLTVT.

The rearrangement links TRBV6-1 to TRBJ2-3; the match to TRBD2 covers 8 bases. The germline V gene has CDR1 MNHNS and CDR2 SASEGT. V dropped 4 bases and J dropped 2; count of bases not matched to a gene: 5. The CDR3 is 15 residues long. The CDR3 sequence: CASSVSGVHTDTQYF. The CDR3 DNA is TGTGCCAGCAGTGTTAGCGGGGTTCACACAGATACGCAGTATTTT.

This clone has a handful of counts. The chain joins TRBV27 to TRBJ2-4, with TRBD2 matching over 7 bases. Losses at the gene ends were 8 bases for V and 3 bases for J; bases not matched to a gene: 13. The CDR3 spans 16 residues. Germline CDR1 MNHEY, CDR2 SMNVEV (reference sequence). Here the CDR3 DNA reads TGTGCCAGCGCTAAGGGTGGAGGGGAGGGCAAAAACATTCAGTACTTC. This translates into CASAKGGGEGKNIQYF.

This clone was found a few times. The chain recombines TRBV11-3 with TRBJ2-2, with D uncertain. V lost 5 bases to trimming and J lost 7 bases, with 11 bases between them. CDR3 length equals 13 residues. Germline V gene lookup returns CDR1 SGHNT and CDR2 YENEEA. CDR3 sequence: CASSPRVNGELFF. CDR3 coding DNA: TGTGCCAGCAGCCCTCGCGTAAACGGGGAGCTGTTTTTT.

CDR3 protein: CASSPSGRTDTQYF. The CDR3 DNA sequence: TGTGCCAGCTCGCCTAGCGGCCGCACAGATACGCAGTATTTT. The genes are TRBV9 and TRBJ2-3; 7 nucleotides align to TRBD2. CDR3 length: 14 amino acids. V dropped 7 bases and J dropped 1; count of bases not matched to a gene: 6. Germline V gives CDR1 SGDLS, CDR2 YYNGEE.

This clone turned up a few times. This chain connects TRBV7-8 to TRBJ2-2, with D perhaps matching TRBD1 (6 bases). The CDR3 contains 15 residues. The V end lost 3 bases, the J end lost 7 bases, and 15 bases lay between the germline ends. Germline V gives CDR1 SGHVS, CDR2 FQNEAQ. The CDR3 nucleotides read TGTGCCAGCAGCTTTCTCGGGACAATGGACGGGGAGCTGTTTTTT. Translated: CASSFLGTMDGELFF.

This clone appeared a few times. This chain connects TRBV10-3 to TRBJ2-2; D may be TRBD1 (6 bases). Germline V gene sequence: CDR1 ENHRY, CDR2 SYGVKD. V lost 4 bases to trimming and J lost 0 bases, with 12 bases between them. This CDR3 comprises 16 residues. The CDR3 spells CAISGGPTPNTGELFF. The CDR3 bases are TGTGCCATCAGTGGGGGGCCTACACCGAACACCGGGGAGCTGTTTTTT.

The genes are TRBV7-2 and TRBJ2-3; 12 nucleotides align to TRBD2. Germline CDR1 is SGHTA and CDR2 is FQGNSA. V was pared by 6 bases and J by 6 bases, with 7 bases of the junction left unmatched. The CDR3 totals 15 residues. The CDR3: CASSLRLAGADTQYF. DNA for the CDR3: TGTGCCAGCAGTTTGCGACTAGCGGGAGCGGATACGCAGTATTTT.

This chain uses TRBV7-2 with TRBJ1-1; D uncertain. Looked up from germline, CDR1 is SGHTA and CDR2 is FQGNSA. The CDR3 runs 14 residues. The V gene lost 3 bases and the J gene lost 1 base, with 9 bases spanning the gap. The CDR3 is CASSFGHQNTEAFF. The CDR3 DNA reads TGTGCCAGCAGCTTTGGGCACCAGAACACTGAAGCTTTCTTT.